Each of the 7 T cell receptor beta chains below was sequenced from the same sample in a study of T-cell reconstitution after alpha-beta-depleted transplantation in children. The library targeted TCRbeta and was prepared with unique molecular identifiers. TCRdb recomputed calls from the PCR reads with MiXCR, one row per CDR3 protein. The sample has about half a million distinct CDR3 sequences; about an eighth are singletons. This specimen consisted of PBMCs from the stem cell graft donor, obtained from the stem cell graft. The receptors were sampled from a human donor who donated a stem cell graft to a child with combined immunodeficiency.

This clonotype was detected many times. The CDR3 DNA is TGTGCCAGCAGTTATGGGGTCCGCACAGATACGCAGTATTTT. Its protein is CASSYGVRTDTQYF. The V and J genes are TRBV6-5 and TRBJ2-3; D gene uncertain. The CDR3 spans 14 residues. V lost 3 bases to trimming and J lost 1 base, with 8 bases between them. Germline loops: CDR1 MNHEY, CDR2 SVGAGI.

This clonotype was observed a few times. V and J are TRBV18 and TRBJ2-3; 9 bases align to TRBD2. CDR3 length: 16 residues. With 2 bases clipped from V and 6 bases from J, the junction kept 9 bases outside the gene matches. Germline V gives CDR1 KGHSH, CDR2 LQKENI. The CDR3 protein is CASSPSAGGPWDTQYF. Here the CDR3 DNA reads TGTGCCAGCTCACCAAGTGCGGGGGGGCCGTGGGATACGCAGTATTTT.

This chain links TRBV5-6 with TRBJ1-1; TRBD1 might be the D (6 bases). CDR1 is SGHDT, CDR2 YYEEEE, per germline. V gave up 6 bases and J gave up 6 bases, with 18 bases separating them. The length of the CDR3 is 14 residues. The CDR3 region has the DNA TGTGCCAGCACCCTAGGACAGTCCCGAGCTGAAGCTTTCTTT. Translating gives CASTLGQSRAEAFF.

This clonotype has more than one count but fewer than ten. The chain uses TRBV7-9 and TRBJ2-3, with a possible D match to TRBD1 (6 bases). Trimming took off 5 bases at V and 5 bases at J, with 17 bases between the two ends. The CDR3 loop spans 15 amino acids. The germline V gene has CDR1 SEHNR and CDR2 FQNEAQ (reference sequence). The CDR3 loop is CASSPVTGHRDTQYF. CDR3 in DNA: TGTGCCAGCAGCCCAGTCACAGGGCATCGAGATACGCAGTATTTT.

This clonotype occurred a few times. J is TRBJ2-7 and V is TRBV5-1, with D possibly TRBD2 on 5 matching bases. Per germline, CDR1 SGHRS and CDR2 YFSETQ. CDR3 length equals 19 residues. V was shortened by 0 bases and J by 2 bases, with 24 bases between the two germline ends. The CDR3 sequence: CASSLGGLVGFSNPYEQYF. As DNA, the CDR3 is TGCGCCAGCAGCTTGGGCGGGCTGGTCGGGTTTTCTAACCCCTACGAGCAGTACTTC.

This clonotype has at least ten counts. The rearrangement joins TRBV7-9 to TRBJ1-2; a possible D gene is TRBD1 (5 bases). The ends were cut back, 0 bases at V and 7 bases at J, with 12 bases in the middle. CDR1 is SEHNR and CDR2 is FQNEAQ in the germline V gene (reference sequence). CDR3 length equals 14 residues. The CDR3: CASSLAAGALGYTF. In DNA form, the CDR3 reads TGTGCCAGCAGCTTAGCGGCCGGGGCCCTTGGCTACACCTTC.

The chain recombines TRBV7-2 with TRBJ2-3, with D perhaps matching TRBD2 (5 bases). CDR1 is SGHTA and CDR2 is FQGNSA in the germline V gene. CDR3 length: 14 amino acids. Trimming shortened V by 1 base and J by 7 bases, and 12 bases separated the two germline ends. The CDR3 DNA reads as TGTGCCAGCAGCTTAGGAGGGAGTATCCATACGCAGTATTTT. This codes for CASSLGGSIHTQYF.